The source of this T cell receptor beta chain is a study of cytomegalovirus exposure and HLA in healthy donors. Comments on this clone: Its specificity is unknown.

Study-wide points: The later analysis indicated that the majority of CMV-associated TCR beta chains appeared HLA-restricted.

Healthy people donating bone marrow made up the donors. The PCR was carried out with 60 Vbeta primers and 13 Jbeta primers. In the original processing: The count from a later analysis was 79 million or so unique TCR beta chains, some 10 million of them shared. Generated by immunoSEQ multiplex PCR, the TCRdb table keeps only in-frame clones and is missing some. V and J calls and clone size follow that table, whereas D and trimming were derived from the DNA. The data hold roughly 100,000 clones, with approximately 83% observed a single time. Germline CDR1 is SGHRS and CDR2 is YFSETQ. The CDR3 runs to 13 residues.

The sequenced sample consisted of PBMCs. This receptor was taken from a man between 18 and 35 years old in good health and CMV-seronegative. This chain uses TRBV5-1 with TRBJ2-5, with D maybe TRBD1 (5 bases). The J call may be incorrect, as the DNA end agrees better with TRBJ2-7. For the CDR3, the DNA is TGCGCCAGCAGCTTGACTGGACACTACGAGCAGTACTTC. Translation: CASSLTGHYEQYF.